Each of the 25 T cell receptor beta chains below was sequenced from the same sample in a study of T cells in Graves' hyperthyroidism and ophthalmopathy. RNA transcripts were the template for amplifying TCR beta CDR3 regions. HTBI primers drove first-round RT-PCR of the TCR CDR3. TCRdb reprocessed the multiplex PCR reads with MiXCR, giving one entry per CDR3 protein. Found here are some 400,000 distinct CDR3 sequences, roughly 12% of them singletons; the top ten hold less than 25%. The sample taken for sequencing was blood. The receptor source for this set is a man aged 30 to 45 with Graves' hyperthyroidism that later progressed to Graves' ophthalmopathy.

This clonotype has only a few counts. V is TRBV20-1 and J is TRBJ2-1; 13 bases are a match to TRBD2. The V gene end was trimmed by 5 bases and the J gene end by 4 bases; junction bases not matched to a gene: 17. The CDR3 extends over 19 amino acids. Germline lookup yields CDR1 DFQATT and CDR2 SNEGSKA (reference sequence). The CDR3 loop is CSAPSWDRATSGGYNEQFF. CDR3 bases: TGCAGTGCTCCCTCTTGGGACAGGGCGACTAGCGGGGGGTACAATGAGCAGTTCTTC.

This sequence joins TRBV12-3 or TRBV12-4 and TRBJ1-6; no firm D call. The CDR3 has 13 amino acids. Trimming left V 4 bases short and J 18 bases short, with 19 bases between. CDR3 in DNA: TGTGCCAGCAGTTCAGGTGCCCGGCAGGCCAGCCACTTT. Residues: CASSSGARQASHF.

This clonotype was seen ten or more times. V is TRBV7-9 and J is TRBJ2-7; a weak D match, TRBD2 (6 bases). The germline gives CDR1 SEHNR, CDR2 FQNEAQ (reference sequence). There are 17 residues in the CDR3. The V end was cut by 5 bases, the J end by 1 base, with 21 bases between. CDR3: CASSRAWGDKSSYEQYF. The CDR3, as DNA: TGTGCCAGCAGCCGCGCTTGGGGGGATAAGTCGTCCTACGAGCAGTACTTC.

This clonotype was found many times. The chain combines TRBV19 with TRBJ1-1; no clear D gene. The ends were cut back, 3 bases at V and 1 base at J, with 6 bases in the middle. Germline V CDR1 and CDR2: LNHDA, SQIVND (reference sequence). CDR3 length: 13 residues. The CDR3 DNA is TGTGCCAGTAGTATCAGCGAGAACACTGAAGCTTTCTTT. Its protein product is CASSISENTEAFF.

In this sample, this clonotype turned up many times. The rearrangement links TRBV3-1 to TRBJ1-4; D might be TRBD1 (5 bases). V lost 4 bases and J lost 3, with 9 bases in between. Germline V gives CDR1 LGHDT, CDR2 YNNKEL (reference sequence). The CDR3 consists of 14 residues. CDR3 in DNA: TGTGCCAGCAGCCTATCGGGGGCTAATGAAAAACTGTTTTTT. Its translation: CASSLSGANEKLFF.

Only a few counts were recorded for this clonotype. V and J are TRBV6-5 and TRBJ2-1, with 9 bases matching TRBD1. Germline assignment: CDR1 MNHEY and CDR2 SVGAGI. The CDR3 loop spans 14 amino acids. V shed 2 bases, J shed 7 bases, and the junction held 3 bases outside the gene matches. This chain's CDR3 is CASSYGQGRNEQFF. CDR3 sequence (DNA): TGTGCCAGCAGTTACGGACAGGGGAGAAATGAGCAGTTCTTC.

This clonotype occurred many times. The CDR3 coding sequence is TGTGCCAGCAGTGTCTTGGGGTACCAAACTGAAAAACTGTTTTTT. Translated, it gives CASSVLGYQTEKLFF. The V and J genes are TRBV2 and TRBJ1-4, with D unclear. The CDR3 is 15 residues long. Germline V gene sequence: CDR1 SNHLY, CDR2 FYNNEI. The V end lost 4 bases, the J end lost 7 bases, and 16 bases lay between the germline ends.

The table lists this clonotype with many counts. The chain has TRBV11-2 and TRBJ1-5, with a tentative D call TRBD1 (6 bases). Germline CDR1 reads SGHAT; CDR2 reads FQNNGV. With 2 bases removed from V and 9 bases from J, the gap between germline ends came to 14 bases. This CDR3 is built from 14 residues. In DNA form, the CDR3 reads TGTGCCAGCAGCTTACGGGGGGGCATAGGGCCCCAGCATTTT. Translating it yields CASSLRGGIGPQHF.

The chain has TRBV6-2 or TRBV6-3 and TRBJ2-1; D uncertain. With 0 bases removed from V and 9 bases from J, the gap between germline ends came to 9 bases. The germline V gene has CDR1 MNHEY and CDR2 SVGEGT. This CDR3 is built from 13 residues. Here the CDR3 DNA reads TGTGCCAGCAGTTACTCTAAACACGGTGAGCAGTTCTTC. Translated, it gives CASSYSKHGEQFF.

In its sample, this clonotype was seen many times. The rearrangement links TRBV20-1 to TRBJ2-5, with 10 bases identical to TRBD2. This CDR3 has 18 amino acids. Germline-derived CDR1 and CDR2 are DFQATT and SNEGSKA (reference sequence). J gave up 5 bases and V 0 bases, and 15 bases lay outside the gene matches. The CDR3 bases are TGCAGTGCTAGAGATCGTGGTTTTAGCGGGGGGTATTGGGAGACCCAGTACTTC. Protein: CSARDRGFSGGYWETQYF.

The sample holds many counts of this clonotype. The J gene is TRBJ1-2, the V gene TRBV30; D is ambiguous. The CDR3 extends over 13 amino acids. Germline V gives CDR1 GTSNPN, CDR2 SVGIG (reference sequence). The V and J ends lost 2 bases and 4 bases respectively, with 11 bases between them. The DNA for the CDR3 is TGTGCCTGGAGTATCATGGAGATCTATGGCTACACCTTC. It codes for CAWSIMEIYGYTF.

In this sample, this clonotype turned up many times. The V gene is TRBV7-9, the J gene TRBJ2-1, with 9 bases lining up with TRBD1. Germline V gene sequence: CDR1 SEHNR, CDR2 FQNEAQ (reference sequence). This CDR3 comprises 16 residues. J was trimmed by 4 bases and V by 0 bases; bases with no gene match: 4. CDR3 DNA sequence: TGTGCCAGCAGCTTAGCCGGGACAGGGTCGTACAATGAGCAGTTCTTC. This codes for CASSLAGTGSYNEQFF.

This clonotype showed up many times. This sequence joins TRBV9 and TRBJ1-5; no reliable D call. Trimming took off 0 bases at V and 7 bases at J, with 8 bases between the two ends. The CDR3 covers 13 residues. The germline gives CDR1 SGDLS, CDR2 YYNGEE. This CDR3 is CASSVDISQPQHF. The CDR3 DNA follows: TGTGCCAGCAGCGTAGACATCTCACAGCCCCAGCATTTT.

Turning to this clonotype: A much bigger clone sits one base away, suggesting this may be a read error. The chain combines TRBV11-3 with TRBJ1-6, with a tentative D call TRBD1 (5 bases). V was shortened by 3 bases and J by 0 bases, with 6 bases between the two germline ends. The CDR3 totals 15 residues. Germline CDR1 is SGHNT and CDR2 is YENEEA. CDR3 bases: TGTGCCAGCAGCTTCGACAGCTCCTATAATTCACCCCTCCACTTT. It translates to CASSFDSSYNSPLHF.

This clonotype has a count of ten or more. The chain recombines TRBV12-3 or TRBV12-4 with TRBJ2-3, with TRBD1 matching over 9 bases. J gave up 3 bases and V 2 bases, and 6 bases lay outside the gene matches. This CDR3 has 16 residues. The DNA for the CDR3 is TGTGCCAGCAGTTTACTGGGACAGGGTACGACAGATACGCAGTATTTT. Translation gives CASSLLGQGTTDTQYF.

The table lists this clonotype with many counts. The V and J genes are TRBV18 and TRBJ1-5; D gene unclear. Looked up from germline, CDR1 is KGHSH and CDR2 is LQKENI. V lost 5 bases and J 5 bases, leaving 7 bases between the germline ends. The CDR3 extends over 12 amino acids. CDR3 nucleotide sequence: TGTGCCAGCTCATTGGACTATCAGCCCCAGCATTTT. The encoded protein is CASSLDYQPQHF.

In its sample, this clonotype was seen a few times. J is TRBJ1-2 and V is TRBV3-1, with D possibly TRBD1 on 5 matching bases. The V gene lost 4 bases and the J gene lost 0 bases, with 15 bases spanning the gap. Germline V CDR1 and CDR2: LGHDT, YNNKEL (reference sequence). The CDR3 runs 16 residues. The CDR3 loop is CASSRGTPLSNYGYTF. The CDR3, as DNA: TGTGCCAGCAGCCGGGGGACCCCTTTATCTAACTATGGCTACACCTTC.

With regard to this clonotype: A read error may be the cause here, since a much bigger clone is one base away. DNA for the CDR3: TGTGCCAGCAGCTTACGCCTAGCGGGTGAGACGGGCTACGAGCAGTTCTTC. Translation gives CASSLRLAGETGYEQFF. The genes are TRBV7-9 and TRBJ2-7; 8 nucleotides agree with TRBD2. TRBJ2-1 matches the DNA end more closely, so the J call is doubtful. This CDR3 contains 17 residues. Germline values: CDR1 SEHNR, CDR2 FQNEAQ (reference sequence).

V and J are TRBV20-1 and TRBJ2-1, with TRBD1 matching 8 bases. The CDR3 consists of 14 residues. Trimming took 6 bases from V and 1 from J; bases not matched to a gene: 5. Germline CDR1 reads DFQATT; CDR2 reads SNEGSKA (reference sequence). The DNA for the CDR3 is TGCAGTGCATCAGGGGGCCCATCCTACAATGAGCAGTTCTTC. Amino acid sequence: CSASGGPSYNEQFF.

This clonotype was detected many times. This sequence joins TRBV19 and TRBJ2-2; the D gene is possibly TRBD1 (6 bases). Trimming removed 6 bases from V and 4 bases from J, with 12 bases in between. The CDR3 runs to 14 residues. The germline gives CDR1 LNHDA, CDR2 SQIVND (reference sequence). This CDR3 is CASSVQGLTGELFF. In DNA form, the CDR3 reads TGTGCCAGTAGCGTCCAGGGGCTCACCGGGGAGCTGTTTTTT.

This chain uses TRBV5-1 with TRBJ2-1; D call uncertain. The CDR3 is made up of 12 amino acids. Looked up from germline, CDR1 is SGHRS and CDR2 is YFSETQ. V lost 0 bases and J lost 8, with 6 bases in between. CDR3 nucleotide sequence: TGCGCCAGCAGCTTGGCGGTGGATGAGCAGTTCTTC. Its translation is CASSLAVDEQFF.

This clonotype was found many times. This rearrangement joins TRBV5-1 to TRBJ1-1; possibly TRBD1 for D (5 bases). Trimming removed 1 base from V and 1 base from J, with 8 bases in between. Germline V gene lookup returns CDR1 SGHRS and CDR2 YFSETQ. The length of the CDR3 is 14 residues. The CDR3 reads CASSLLTENTEAFF. The CDR3 nucleotides read TGCGCCAGCAGCTTGTTGACAGAGAACACTGAAGCTTTCTTT.

This clonotype was counted a few times. V and J are TRBV5-6 and TRBJ2-1; D gene ambiguous. With 4 bases removed from V and 0 bases from J, the gap between germline ends came to 14 bases. The germline CDR1 and CDR2 sequences are SGHDT and YYEEEE. The CDR3 totals 16 residues. The CDR3 here is CASSTRPVSSYNEQFF. CDR3 bases: TGTGCCAGCAGCACAAGACCGGTAAGCTCCTACAATGAGCAGTTCTTC. Combining the CDR3 with reference TRBV5-6 and TRBJ2-1 gives the whole variable domain DAGVTQSPTHLIKTRGQQVTLRCSPKSGHDTVSWYQQALGQGPQFIFQYYEEEERQRGNFPDRFSGHQFPNYSSELNVNALLLGDSALYLCASSTRPVSSYNEQFFGPGTRLTVL.

The table lists this clonotype with a few counts. This rearrangement joins TRBV5-4 to TRBJ2-3; 7 bases fit TRBD2. Trimming at V came to 0 bases and at J to 9 bases, leaving 7 bases not matched to a gene. The CDR3 is 14 amino acids. Germline V gives CDR1 SGHNT, CDR2 YYREEE (reference sequence). The CDR3 sequence: CASSLEWERGTQYF. The CDR3 coding sequence is TGTGCCAGCAGCTTGGAATGGGAGCGGGGCACGCAGTATTTT.

Ten or more counts support this clonotype. The chain recombines TRBV5-4 with TRBJ2-1; D not resolved. Germline lookup yields CDR1 SGHNT and CDR2 YYREEE (reference sequence). Deletions cut 0 bases from V and 6 bases from J, with 7 bases between. The CDR3 totals 13 residues. CDR3 loop: CASSLDVINEQFF. CDR3 DNA: TGTGCCAGCAGCTTGGATGTCATCAATGAGCAGTTCTTC.